This record covers a single T cell receptor (beta chain). Its antigen has not been determined. Within one base of it there is no much larger clone, and no base qualities were kept. The intended sense of this specimen's time point label: around 42 days after influenza vaccine administration. The sample belongs to a study of response to subunit inactivated influenza vaccine (dated by TCRdb to 2016 to 2019). For the wider study: Deep quantitative T cell receptor repertoire profiling was used in the study to track responses to a trivalent subunit inactivated influenza vaccine.

The research as a whole found: According to the authors, only a limited number of new T cells may be recruited by each seasonal influenza vaccination.

Including cysteine and phenylalanine, the CDR3 has 9 amino acids. The sequence is cut down to CDR3 DNA, 27 bases in frame from base 1. CDR1 MNHEY and CDR2 SMNVEV are derived from the germline V gene (reference sequence). V and J lose 8 bases and 10 bases, and a span of 6 bases separates them. The method behind the library was RT-PCR. The sequencer listed for this sample is Illumina HiSeq 2500. TCRdb reanalyzed the raw reads on its own, using fastp at Q25 for trimming and MiXCR for clone calling, and kept in-frame beta chains. Rows matching on CDR3 protein sequence are summarized as one entry with the most common DNA and genes. This sample is represented by about 500,000 distinct CDR3 sequences; approximately 13% of them were singletons. The ten top clones hold roughly 14% of the sample.

This clonotype was obtained from a man aged 45-65 years who received an inactivated influenza vaccine. Donor details come from another sample of the same person, matched by shared clones. The input for sequencing was PBMCs from blood, taken roughly 45 days after vaccination. The rearrangement joined TRBV27 to TRBJ1-5; too little of a D gene remains to name it. This receptor carries the CDR3 CASGYPQHF. The sequenced DNA: TGTGCCAGCGGCTATCCCCAGCATTTT.